This TCR beta chain was found in a study of CD8 T cells in ankylosing spondylitis. General study points: Characteristic of ankylosing spondylitis blood, it appeared, was a TCR beta motif comprising fewer than 10 highly homologous variants. Within matched ankylosing spondylitis synovial fluid, disease-linked clones were reportedly significantly enriched. Those disease-linked clones were CD8+; they were also relatively rare in peripheral blood.

The J segment lost 4 bases and the V segment lost 1 base, leaving 7 bases of the junction unmatched. The CDR3 covers 16 residues. Germline V gene sequence: CDR1 SGHTA, CDR2 FQGNSA. Molecular-barcoded quantitative 5'-RACE produced these TCR beta libraries. A single record per CDR3 protein comes from TCRdb applying MiXCR to the 5' RACE reads. Among roughly 700,000 distinct CDR3 sequences listed, roughly 20% were seen once. Note on this clonotype: Its antigen is unidentified.

The clonotype originates from a male donor with ankylosing spondylitis. Sequenced material: blood, either unsorted or a sorted T cell fraction (not recorded which). This rearrangement joins TRBV7-2 to TRBJ2-3; 8 nucleotides line up with TRBD2. The CDR3 DNA sequence: TGTGCCAGCAGCTTAGTTCCGGGACTAGGGGCAGATACGCAGTATTTT. It codes for CASSLVPGLGADTQYF. The full variable domain, completed using reference TRBV7-2 and TRBJ2-3, is GAGVSQSPSNKVTEKGKDVELRCDPISGHTALYWYRQSLGQGLEFLIYFQGNSAPDKSGLPSDRFSAERTGGSVSTLTIQRTQQEDSAVYLCASSLVPGLGADTQYFGPGTRLTVL.